This T cell receptor (beta chain) was documented in a study of blood T cells in healthy people across ages. This clonotype was found a few times. The antigen is undetermined. The germline V gene has CDR1 PRHDT and CDR2 FYEKMQ (reference sequence). The CDR3 has 13 amino acids. V lost 5 bases to trimming and J lost 5 bases, with 12 bases between them. Study findings and constraints: Per million T cells, the diversity of TCR beta decreased roughly linearly as age advanced.

PBMCs were isolated at a quantity of at least 6.5 million per sample. Together with a sample-barcoded 5' primer, a J-beta primer mix was included in a second PCR lasting about 7 to 11 cycles. TCRdb used MiXCR to reprocess the 5' RACE reads, holding one entry per CDR3 protein. This table has around 1,600,000 distinct CDR3 sequences, approximately 42% appearing once. This rearrangement joins TRBV13 to TRBJ1-1; TRBD1 might be the D (5 bases). The source material was blood. The sequence derives from a woman aged 18-29 years in good health. In DNA, the CDR3 is TGTGCCAGCAGCGCAGAGGGGAGGACTGAAGCTTTCTTT. It specifies CASSAEGRTEAFF.